These 8 T cell receptor beta chains originate from one sample sequenced in a study of PD-L1 blockade in urothelial cancer. Clones were read by immunoSEQ multiplex PCR, and TCRdb kept only the in-frame ones, dropping some. The sample records approximately 48,000 clones, 79% being singletons. Time point reported: pretreatment peripheral blood. Sequenced material: PBMCs, taken around atezolizumab (anti-PD-L1) treatment. All receptors come from a man aged 65 to 85 with urothelial cancer.

The V and J genes are TRBV5-1 and TRBJ1-2; D remains unclear. The CDR3 is made up of 12 amino acids. CDR1 and CDR2 from the germline V gene are SGHRS and YFSETQ. With 0 bases removed from V and 8 bases from J, the gap between germline ends came to 8 bases. Here the CDR3 DNA reads TGCGCCAGCAGCTTGGACAGATGGGGCTACACCTTC. Translated, it gives CASSLDRWGYTF.

This chain links TRBV18 with TRBJ2-5; TRBD1 might be the D (5 bases). The CDR3 totals 17 residues. V shed 0 bases and J shed 0 bases, with 14 bases lying between them. Germline V lookup: CDR1 KGHSH, CDR2 LQKENI. The chain's CDR3 is CASSPPQLPGYQETQYF. For the CDR3, the DNA is TGTGCCAGCTCACCACCGCAGTTACCAGGGTACCAAGAGACCCAGTACTTC.

The genes are TRBV5-1 and TRBJ2-2; D is undetermined. V dropped 1 base and J dropped 2 bases, with 9 bases sitting between them. This CDR3 spans 15 amino acids. Germline V gene sequence: CDR1 SGHRS, CDR2 YFSETQ. DNA for the CDR3: TGCGCCAGCAGCTTGATTCCGAGTAACACCGGGGAGCTGTTTTTT. It codes for CASSLIPSNTGELFF.

V is TRBV6-6 and J is TRBJ2-3; 9 bases are a match to TRBD1. The CDR3 is 16 amino acids. The junction had 7 bases not matched to a gene; V was cut back by 5 bases and J by 1 base. CDR1 and CDR2 from the germline V gene are MNHNY and SVGAGI (reference sequence). The DNA of the CDR3 is TGTGCCAGCAGTAACCCGACAGGGGGGGGCACAGATACGCAGTATTTT. It encodes CASSNPTGGGTDTQYF.

This clone was detected a few times. This rearrangement joins TRBV16 to TRBJ1-1; no firm D call. This CDR3 is built from 13 residues. From germline, CDR1 is KGHSY and CDR2 FQNENV. Trimming took 2 bases from V and 2 from J, leaving 6 bases between them. CDR3 nucleotides: TGTGCCAGCAGCCAACAGGCCAACACTGAAGCTTTCTTT. This translates into CASSQQANTEAFF. Full variable domain (rest looked up from reference TRBV16 and TRBJ1-1): GEEVAQTPKHLVRGEGQKAKLYCAPIKGHSYVFWYQQVLKNEFKFLISFQNENVFDETGMPKERFSAKCLPNSPCSLEIQATKLEDSAVYFCASSQQANTEAFFGQGTRLTVV.

The chain has TRBV7-3 and TRBJ2-2, with 10 bases identical to TRBD2. The CDR3 runs to 16 residues. Germline V gives CDR1 SGHTA, CDR2 FQGTGA. With 4 bases clipped from V and 7 bases from J, the junction kept 9 bases outside the gene matches. The CDR3 sequence: CASSSLTSGSGGELFF. The CDR3 DNA follows: TGTGCCAGCAGCTCTCTGACTAGCGGGTCCGGCGGGGAGCTGTTTTTT.

This clone showed up just once. The genes are TRBV9 and TRBJ2-3; 12 bases map to TRBD1. CDR3 length: 17 residues. J lost 6 bases, V lost 2 bases, and 10 bases had no gene match. Germline-derived CDR1 and CDR2 are SGDLS and YYNGEE. CDR3 loop: CASSVRSGTGGSDTQYF. In nucleotides, the CDR3 is TGTGCCAGCAGCGTGAGGTCCGGGACAGGGGGCTCGGATACGCAGTATTTT. The whole variable domain, remainder taken from reference TRBV9 and TRBJ2-3, is DSGVTQTPKHLITATGQRVTLRCSPRSGDLSVYWYQQSLDQGLQFLIQYYNGEERAKGNILERFSAQQFPDLHSELNLSSLELGDSALYFCASSVRSGTGGSDTQYFGPGTRLTVL.

V is TRBV19 and J is TRBJ2-7; 12 bases are a match to TRBD1. Germline V CDR1 and CDR2: LNHDA, SQIVND (reference sequence). With V trimmed by 5 bases and J by 4 bases, 12 bases remained unmatched. The CDR3 is made up of 17 amino acids. CDR3 residues: CASSPGTGGPKGYEQYF. DNA for the CDR3: TGTGCCAGTAGTCCCGGGACAGGGGGCCCTAAGGGATACGAGCAGTACTTC.